Presented here are 18 T cell receptor beta chains from one specimen sequenced in a study of CD8 T cells in ankylosing spondylitis. TCRdb fed the 5' RACE reads into MiXCR, producing one record per CDR3 protein. The data show fewer than 500,000 distinct CDR3 sequences, more than 25% seen once. The antigens of these receptors remain unknown. Findings and caveats of the study: Characteristic of ankylosing spondylitis blood, it appeared, was a TCR beta motif comprising about eight highly homologous variants.

Sequenced: blood, either unsorted or a sorted T cell fraction (not recorded which). The receptors stem from a male donor with ankylosing spondylitis.

This clonotype has only a few counts. The chain couples TRBV11-2 to TRBJ1-1, with D perhaps matching TRBD1 (5 bases). V was cut by 7 bases and J by 5 bases, with 17 bases left in between. The germline V gene has CDR1 SGHAT and CDR2 FQNNGV. The CDR3 extends over 14 amino acids. CDR3 bases: TGTGCCAGCACCCTCACCGGGGGGTTGACTGAAGCTTTCTTT. Translating it yields CASTLTGGLTEAFF.

This clonotype was recorded many times. The chain has TRBV27 and TRBJ1-6; the match to TRBD1 covers 7 bases. The CDR3 spans 17 residues. Germline V gene sequence: CDR1 MNHEY, CDR2 SMNVEV (reference sequence). J lost 0 bases, V lost 2 bases, and 4 bases had no gene match. The chain's CDR3 is CASSLLAGGSYNSPLHF. CDR3 sequence (DNA): TGTGCCAGCAGTTTACTCGCAGGGGGCTCCTATAATTCACCCCTCCACTTT.

This clonotype was observed a handful of times. The gene calls are TRBV12-3 or TRBV12-4 and TRBJ2-3; D might be TRBD1 or TRBD2, each matching 5 bases. The CDR3 is made up of 15 amino acids. Trimming pared 7 bases from V and 5 bases from J, leaving 19 bases between. The CDR3 coding sequence is TGTGCCAGCACCCCAGGGAGTGCTGGGGGAGATACGCAGTATTTT. Its translation: CASTPGSAGGDTQYF.

This clonotype was recorded a few times. This chain links TRBV7-9 with TRBJ2-1; D may be TRBD1 (6 bases). Trimming shortened V by 4 bases and J by 1 base, and 17 bases separated the two germline ends. Germline V CDR1 and CDR2: SEHNR, FQNEAQ (reference sequence). The length of the CDR3 is 17 residues. The CDR3 region is CASSSALQGGSYNEQFF. The CDR3 DNA is TGTGCCAGCAGCTCAGCCCTACAGGGTGGGTCCTACAATGAGCAGTTCTTC.

This clonotype was recorded once. J is TRBJ2-3 and V is TRBV20-1, with D possibly TRBD2 on 5 matching bases. Germline CDR1 DFQATT, CDR2 SNEGSKA (reference sequence). The V and J ends lost 3 bases and 0 bases respectively, with 7 bases between them. The CDR3 length is 13 residues. CDR3 residues: CSASEGSTDTQYF. In DNA, the CDR3 is TGCAGTGCTAGTGAGGGTAGCACAGATACGCAGTATTTT.

This clonotype occurred a few times. The chain employs TRBV20-1 and TRBJ1-5; D is perhaps TRBD1 (5 bases). V shed 5 bases and J shed 0 bases, with 8 bases lying between them. Germline values: CDR1 DFQATT, CDR2 SNEGSKA (reference sequence). CDR3 length: 13 residues. The chain's CDR3 is CSAAGNSNQPQHF. The CDR3 DNA is TGCAGTGCTGCAGGGAATAGCAATCAGCCCCAGCATTTT.

This clonotype has a handful of counts. The rearrangement joins TRBV20-1 to TRBJ1-5, with D possibly being TRBD1 (5 bases). Trimming cost V 4 bases and J 9 bases, with 13 bases left between them. Germline V gene sequence: CDR1 DFQATT, CDR2 SNEGSKA (reference sequence). The CDR3 loop spans 12 amino acids. CDR3 DNA: TGCAGTGCTAAGGAGGGGATTCTGCCCCAGCATTTT. This codes for CSAKEGILPQHF.

V and J are TRBV5-1 and TRBJ2-1; D possibly corresponds to TRBD1 (5 bases). Germline-derived CDR1 and CDR2 are SGHRS and YFSETQ. The CDR3 is made up of 16 amino acids. Trimming left V 4 bases short and J 2 bases short, with 16 bases between. CDR3: CASSPGSAGPYNEQFF. The CDR3 DNA reads TGCGCCAGCAGCCCCGGTTCGGCAGGGCCCTACAATGAGCAGTTCTTC. Filled out from reference TRBV5-1 and TRBJ2-1, the complete variable domain reads KAGVTQTPRYLIKTRGQQVTLSCSPISGHRSVSWYQQTPGQGLQFLFEYFSETQRNKGNFPGRFSGRQFSNSRSEMNVSTLELGDSALYLCASSPGSAGPYNEQFFGPGTRLTVL.

The chain is built from TRBV20-1 and TRBJ2-1, with a weak D call TRBD1 (5 bases). The CDR3 has 16 amino acids. V lost 0 bases to trimming and J lost 2 bases, with 14 bases between them. Per the germline V gene, CDR1 is DFQATT and CDR2 is SNEGSKA (reference sequence). The CDR3 protein is CSARDRSQGPYNEQFF. The CDR3 nucleotides read TGCAGTGCTAGAGATCGGAGTCAGGGCCCCTACAATGAGCAGTTCTTC.

This sequence joins TRBV7-9 and TRBJ1-1; D not resolved. The V end lost 3 bases, the J end lost 1 base, and 6 bases lay between the germline ends. This CDR3 has 13 residues. Germline V gene sequence: CDR1 SEHNR, CDR2 FQNEAQ (reference sequence). In nucleotides, the CDR3 is TGTGCCAGCAGCTTCAGAACGAACACTGAAGCTTTCTTT. Encoded protein: CASSFRTNTEAFF.

This chain links TRBV20-1 with TRBJ1-1; the match to TRBD1 covers 7 bases. J lost 4 bases, V lost 3 bases, and 5 bases had no gene match. This CDR3 region has 13 residues. The germline gives CDR1 DFQATT, CDR2 SNEGSKA (reference sequence). As DNA, the CDR3 is TGCAGTGCTAGGATGACAGGGCCCACTGAAGCTTTCTTT. It translates to CSARMTGPTEAFF.

J is TRBJ1-2 and V is TRBV29-1; D remains ambiguous. Trimming left V 3 bases short and J 6 bases short, with 8 bases between. The V gene's germline CDR1 is SQVTM and CDR2 ANQGSEA. The CDR3 covers 11 residues. CDR3: CSVDSVDGYTF. As DNA, the CDR3 is TGCAGCGTTGACAGCGTTGATGGCTACACCTTC.

J is TRBJ1-5 and V is TRBV6-1, with D maybe TRBD1 (5 bases). The CDR3 totals 16 residues. Germline-derived CDR1 and CDR2 are MNHNS and SASEGT. Between the trimmed V and J ends, which lost 7 bases and 1 base, there was a span of 17 bases. CDR3 region: CASNLGQRGSNQPQHF. CDR3 bases: TGTGCCAGCAACCTGGGCCAACGGGGGAGCAATCAGCCCCAGCATTTT.

In this sample, this clonotype turned up a few times. Here the CDR3 DNA reads TGCGCCAGCAGCATCACGGGACTCCCCACAGATACGCAGTATTTT. Amino acid sequence: CASSITGLPTDTQYF. The chain couples TRBV5-1 to TRBJ2-3; D is possibly TRBD2 (6 bases). V was shortened by 4 bases and J by 2 bases, with 14 bases between the two germline ends. Germline V gives CDR1 SGHRS, CDR2 YFSETQ. This CDR3 contains 15 residues.

The rearrangement uses TRBV6-1 and TRBJ1-5; 10 nucleotides agree with TRBD1. Unmatched junction bases numbered 6, after V lost 4 bases and J lost 6 bases. This CDR3 contains 15 residues. The germline V gene has CDR1 MNHNS and CDR2 SASEGT. The CDR3: CASSVETGGFQPQHF. The CDR3 DNA is TGTGCCAGCAGTGTCGAGACAGGGGGCTTTCAGCCCCAGCATTTT.

There are many counts of this clonotype. The V call is TRBV5-5, the J call TRBJ1-1; D gene ambiguous. Trimming stripped 4 bases from V and 2 bases from J, with 9 bases between. The CDR3 contains 13 residues. The germline V gene has CDR1 SGHKS and CDR2 YYEKEE (reference sequence). DNA of the CDR3: TGTGCCAGCAGCACTCAATTAAACACTGAAGCTTTCTTT. This sequence encodes CASSTQLNTEAFF.

The rearrangement joins TRBV12-3 or TRBV12-4 to TRBJ1-6, with D unresolved. Trimming removed 6 bases from V and 1 base from J, with 16 bases in between. CDR3 length: 17 amino acids. CDR3 sequence reads: CASSPSGQFSYNSPLHF. DNA of the CDR3: TGTGCCAGCAGCCCCTCGGGCCAGTTTTCCTATAATTCACCCCTCCACTTT.

This clonotype has just one count. The rearrangement links TRBV7-9 to TRBJ2-7, with a tentative D call TRBD2 (5 bases). V was cut by 3 bases and J by 1 base, with 7 bases left in between. This CDR3 region has 13 residues. CDR1 and CDR2 (germline): SEHNR, FQNEAQ (reference sequence). Written as DNA, the CDR3 is TGTGCCAGCAGCTTCGGGGTGTCCTACGAGCAGTACGTC. It encodes CASSFGVSYEQYV.